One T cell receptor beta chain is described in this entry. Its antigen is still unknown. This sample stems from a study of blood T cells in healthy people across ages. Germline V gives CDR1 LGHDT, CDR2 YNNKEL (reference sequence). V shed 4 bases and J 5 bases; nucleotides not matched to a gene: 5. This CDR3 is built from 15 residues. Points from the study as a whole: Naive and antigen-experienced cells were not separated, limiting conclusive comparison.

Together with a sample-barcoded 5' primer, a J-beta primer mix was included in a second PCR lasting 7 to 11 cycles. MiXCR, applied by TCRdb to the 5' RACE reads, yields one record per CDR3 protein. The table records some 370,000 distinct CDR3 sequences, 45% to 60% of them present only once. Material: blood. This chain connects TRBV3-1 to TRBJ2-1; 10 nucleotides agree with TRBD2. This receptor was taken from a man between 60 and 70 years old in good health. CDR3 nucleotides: TGTGCCAGCAGCCTGGGACTAGCGAGAGACAATGAGCAGTTCTTC. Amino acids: CASSLGLARDNEQFF.